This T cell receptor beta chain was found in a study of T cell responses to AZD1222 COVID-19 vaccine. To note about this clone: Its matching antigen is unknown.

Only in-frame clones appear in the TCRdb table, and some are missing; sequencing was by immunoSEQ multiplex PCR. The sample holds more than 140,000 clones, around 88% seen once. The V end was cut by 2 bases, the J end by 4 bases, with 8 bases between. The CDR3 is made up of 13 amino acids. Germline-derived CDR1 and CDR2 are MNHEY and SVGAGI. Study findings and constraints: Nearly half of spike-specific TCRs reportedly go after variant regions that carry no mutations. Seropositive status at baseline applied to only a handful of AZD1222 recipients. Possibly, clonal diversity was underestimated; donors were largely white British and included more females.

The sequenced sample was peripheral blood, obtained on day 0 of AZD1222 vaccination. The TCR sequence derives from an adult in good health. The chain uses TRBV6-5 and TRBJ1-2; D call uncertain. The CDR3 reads CASSYKGFYGYTF. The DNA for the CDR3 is TGTGCCAGCAGTTACAAAGGGTTCTATGGCTACACCTTC.